One and the same sample provided the 26 T cell receptor beta chains below, sequenced in a study of blood T cell repertoires in COVID-19 (dated by TCRdb to about 2020). The library was prepared using the immunoSEQ multiplex PCR assay. TCRdb re-hosts the immuneACCESS table, in-frame sequences only. Its copies lack some clones; in the studies checked, an unresolved V gene accounts for under half of them, and the cause for the rest is not known. The sample table shows around 160,000 clones, and 80% to 90% are seen once. Of the sample, roughly two fifths is held by the ten largest clones. The material sequenced was peripheral blood. Receptors originate from a human donor in a cohort sampled during active COVID-19.

The count of this clone is one. The V gene is TRBV6-2 or TRBV6-3, the J gene TRBJ1-5, with 9 bases identical to TRBD1. The CDR3 covers 16 residues. The V and J ends lost 4 bases and 0 bases, in that order; junction bases with no gene match: 4. Looked up from germline, CDR1 is MNHEY and CDR2 is SVGEGT. In DNA, the CDR3 is TGTGCCAGCAGTTTCGCGGGACAGGGTAGCAATCAGCCCCAGCATTTT. Protein sequence: CASSFAGQGSNQPQHF.

The chain recombines TRBV7-9 with TRBJ1-6; D is unresolved. The CDR3 loop spans 15 amino acids. Germline loops: CDR1 SEHNR, CDR2 FQNEAQ (reference sequence). The germline V and J ends were trimmed by 1 base and 8 bases, with 12 bases remaining between them. The CDR3 region is CASSLDTASYSPLHF. CDR3 DNA: TGTGCCAGCAGCTTAGATACAGCATCCTATTCACCCCTCCACTTT.

The rearrangement joins TRBV5-1 to TRBJ1-6; D might be TRBD1 (5 bases). The CDR3 has 14 amino acids. The germline V gene encodes CDR1 SGHRS and CDR2 YFSETQ. V was clipped by 4 bases and J by 10 bases, with 15 bases between them. The CDR3 is CASSRDSISSPLHF. The CDR3 DNA is TGCGCCAGCAGCCGTGACAGCATATCCTCACCCCTCCACTTT. Full variable domain (rest looked up from reference TRBV5-1 and TRBJ1-6): KAGVTQTPRYLIKTRGQQVTLSCSPISGHRSVSWYQQTPGQGLQFLFEYFSETQRNKGNFPGRFSGRQFSNSRSEMNVSTLELGDSALYLCASSRDSISSPLHFGNGTRLTVT.

The chain employs TRBV4-3 and TRBJ2-7; TRBD1 agrees at 10 bases. CDR1 is LGHNA and CDR2 is YSLEER in the germline V gene. The J segment lost 7 bases and the V segment lost 0 bases, leaving 6 bases of the junction unmatched. The CDR3 has 15 amino acids. In DNA form, the CDR3 reads TGCGCCAGCAGCCAAGATTTGGGACAGGGGTGGGAGCAGTACTTC. Residues: CASSQDLGQGWEQYF.

V usage is TRBV13 and J usage is TRBJ2-7, with 7 bases identical to TRBD1. The CDR3 loop spans 15 amino acids. J gave up 0 bases and V 5 bases, and 7 bases lay outside the gene matches. Germline CDR1 is PRHDT and CDR2 is FYEKMQ (reference sequence). The CDR3 region is CASSPPDRSSYEQYF. The CDR3 DNA reads as TGTGCCAGCAGCCCCCCGGACAGGAGCTCCTACGAGCAGTACTTC.

This clone was seen a single time. The chain couples TRBV18 to TRBJ2-3; TRBD2 agrees at 12 bases. The V segment lost 2 bases and the J segment 3 bases; nucleotides outside the gene matches: 6. There are 17 residues in the CDR3. CDR1 and CDR2 (germline): KGHSH, LQKENI. The CDR3 spells CASSPFLLAGGTDTQYF. CDR3 nucleotides: TGTGCCAGCTCACCATTCCTGCTAGCGGGGGGGACAGATACGCAGTATTTT.

This rearrangement joins TRBV18 to TRBJ2-1; 13 bases fit TRBD2. Germline V gene sequence: CDR1 KGHSH, CDR2 LQKENI. V lost 3 bases to trimming and J lost 4 bases; unmatched junction nucleotides: 9. The CDR3 has 18 residues. Here the CDR3 DNA reads TGTGCCAGCTCACCCGCCTCCTTACTAGCGGGGGGGTACAATGAGCAGTTCTTC. Protein product: CASSPASLLAGGYNEQFF. The variable domain in full, with the rest retrieved from reference TRBV18 and TRBJ2-1, is NAGVMQNPRHLVRRRGQEARLRCSPMKGHSHVYWYRQLPEEGLKFMVYLQKENIIDESGMPKERFSAEFPKEGPSILRIQQVVRGDSAAYFCASSPASLLAGGYNEQFFGPGTRLTVL.

V is TRBV5-1 and J is TRBJ2-7, with 8 bases identical to TRBD2. The CDR3 contains 15 residues. From germline, CDR1 is SGHRS and CDR2 YFSETQ. With 0 bases clipped from V and 2 bases from J, the junction kept 4 bases outside the gene matches. The CDR3 DNA is TGCGCCAGCAGCTTGGAAGGGACTAGGACCTACGAGCAGTACTTC. Its protein is CASSLEGTRTYEQYF. The entire variable domain, with the rest obtained from reference TRBV5-1 and TRBJ2-7, is as follows: KAGVTQTPRYLIKTRGQQVTLSCSPISGHRSVSWYQQTPGQGLQFLFEYFSETQRNKGNFPGRFSGRQFSNSRSEMNVSTLELGDSALYLCASSLEGTRTYEQYFGPGTRLTVT.

This clone was seen a handful of times. This rearrangement joins TRBV21-1 to TRBJ2-2; TRBD1, as called in the table, went unchecked against the DNA. TRBV21-1 is listed as a pseudogene. This CDR3 has 16 amino acids. CDR3 residues: CASSKPGQGITGELFF. DNA for the CDR3: TGTGCCAGCAGCAAACCGGGACAGGGGATCACCGGGGAGCTGTTTTTT.

The CDR3, as DNA: TGTGCCATCAGTCCGGGACAAGCGTCTCACCAGCCCCAGCATTTT. Translated: CAISPGQASHQPQHF. The chain uses TRBV10-3 and TRBJ1-5; possibly TRBD1 for D (6 bases). Germline V gene lookup returns CDR1 ENHRY and CDR2 SYGVKD. The CDR3 runs to 15 residues. The V end was cut by 5 bases, the J end by 7 bases, with 18 bases between.

The chain couples TRBV18 to TRBJ1-3, with TRBD1 matching over 7 bases. In germline, CDR1 is KGHSH, CDR2 LQKENI. CDR3 length: 16 amino acids. V was pared by 3 bases and J by 0 bases, with 5 bases of the junction left unmatched. The CDR3 region is CASSPRGTLSGNTIYF. The CDR3 coding sequence is TGTGCCAGCTCACCCAGGGGGACACTCTCTGGAAACACCATATATTTT.

The rearrangement uses TRBV11-2 and TRBJ2-4; a weak D match, TRBD1 (5 bases). Germline CDR1 reads SGHAT; CDR2 reads FQNNGV. The CDR3 consists of 13 residues. V gave up 0 bases and J gave up 6 bases, with 6 bases separating them. For the CDR3, the DNA is TGTGCCAGCAGCTTAGACCAGGGAAACATTCAGTACTTC. The encoded protein is CASSLDQGNIQYF. Combining the CDR3 with reference TRBV11-2 and TRBJ2-4 gives the whole variable domain EAGVAQSPRYKIIEKRQSVAFWCNPISGHATLYWYQQILGQGPKLLIQFQNNGVVDDSQLPKDRFSAERLKGVDSTLKIQPAKLEDSAVYLCASSLDQGNIQYFGAGTRLSVL.

In its sample, this clone was seen once. Relative to the germline gene, one junction end is altered; a read error may explain this. This chain joins TRBV4-2 and TRBJ1-6; a possible D gene is TRBD1 (6 bases). The V gene's germline CDR1 is LGHNA and CDR2 YNFKEQ. There are 18 residues in the CDR3. This CDR3 reads CASSEDYLRDTNNSPLHF. The CDR3 DNA is TGTGCCAGCAGCGAAGATTACCTCCGGGACACTAATAATTCACCCCTCCACTTT.

The chain has TRBV5-1 and TRBJ2-1; D may be TRBD1 (6 bases). Germline V CDR1 and CDR2: SGHRS, YFSETQ. V gave up 4 bases and J gave up 6 bases, with 14 bases separating them. CDR3 size: 14 residues. CDR3 coding DNA: TGCGCCAGCAGCCCCCAGGGGCCAGGCAATGAGCAGTTCTTC. Its translation: CASSPQGPGNEQFF.

This chain joins TRBV6-2 or TRBV6-3 and TRBJ1-5, with 7 positions matching TRBD1. With V trimmed by 5 bases and J by 6 bases, 7 bases remained unmatched. This CDR3 comprises 14 residues. The germline gives CDR1 MNHEY, CDR2 SVGEGT. The CDR3 region has the DNA TGTGCCAGCAGTCATGACAACAGGGGTCAGCCCCAGCATTTT. It translates to CASSHDNRGQPQHF.

V gene TRBV4-2 combines with J gene TRBJ2-3; TRBD2 matches 7 bases. This CDR3 contains 16 residues. CDR1 is LGHNA, CDR2 YNFKEQ, per germline. Trimming cost V 4 bases and J 0 bases; bases outside gene matches: 7. The CDR3, as DNA: TGTGCCAGCAGCCTACAAAGCGGGGACAGCACAGATACGCAGTATTTT. Translation: CASSLQSGDSTDTQYF.

The V gene is TRBV4-1, the J gene TRBJ1-4, with D perhaps matching TRBD1 (5 bases). Per germline, CDR1 MGHRA and CDR2 YSYEKL. V lost 3 bases and J 3 bases, leaving 8 bases between the germline ends. This CDR3 has 14 amino acids. CDR3 in amino acids: CASSQTRANEKLFF. CDR3 nucleotides: TGCGCCAGCAGCCAGACCAGGGCTAATGAAAAACTGTTTTTT.

V is TRBV15 and J is TRBJ1-1; no definite D call. Trimming removed 1 base from V and 1 base from J, with 4 bases in between. The CDR3 loop spans 13 amino acids. The germline gives CDR1 LNHNV, CDR2 YYDKDF (reference sequence). The CDR3 reads CATSRGANTEAFF. The CDR3 region has the DNA TGTGCCACCAGCAGAGGGGCGAACACTGAAGCTTTCTTT.

V and J are TRBV7-9 and TRBJ2-1, with D tentatively TRBD1 (5 bases). Germline loops: CDR1 SEHNR, CDR2 FQNEAQ (reference sequence). This CDR3 comprises 13 residues. Trimming removed 5 bases from V and 3 bases from J, with 8 bases in between. CDR3 sequence reads: CASSTDSYNEQFF. As DNA, the CDR3 is TGTGCCAGCAGCACAGACAGCTACAATGAGCAGTTCTTC.

V and J are TRBV30 and TRBJ2-5, with 12 bases lining up with TRBD1. CDR1 is GTSNPN and CDR2 is SVGIG in the germline V gene (reference sequence). V trimming: 7 bases; J trimming: 8 bases; junction bases outside the gene matches: 8. CDR3 length: 13 amino acids. The CDR3 nucleotides are TGTGCCTCCCGGGACAGGGGGCGCGATACCCAGTACTTC. Translated: CASRDRGRDTQYF. Full variable domain (missing parts from reference TRBV30 and TRBJ2-5): SQTIHQWPATLVQPVGSPLSLECTVEGTSNPNLYWYRQAAGRGLQLLFYSVGIGQISSEVPQNLSASRPQDRQFILSSKKLLLSDSGFYLCASRDRGRDTQYFGPGTRLLVL.

V usage is TRBV28 and J usage is TRBJ2-1, with TRBD1 matching 10 bases. With V trimmed by 4 bases and J by 8 bases, 17 bases remained unmatched. Germline V gene data show CDR1 as MDHEN and CDR2 as SYDVKM. This CDR3 has 18 amino acids. DNA for the CDR3: TGTGCCAGCAGTTCCCCGGGCTCCGGGACAGGGGTCTTGGATGAGCAGTTCTTC. Translated: CASSSPGSGTGVLDEQFF.

The chain carries TRBV9 and TRBJ1-2, with 8 nucleotides matching TRBD1. CDR3 size: 16 residues. Germline V CDR1 and CDR2: SGDLS, YYNGEE. With 3 bases clipped from V and 9 bases from J, the junction kept 16 bases outside the gene matches. CDR3 coding DNA: TGTGCCAGCAGCGCCTCATCGGGACAGGAGGGAAGGAGCTACACCTTC. Protein: CASSASSGQEGRSYTF.

This clone was seen a few times. The rearrangement links TRBV5-1 to TRBJ1-3; possible D gene TRBD1, 6 bases. Trimming stripped 3 bases from V and 2 bases from J, with 18 bases between. The germline CDR1 and CDR2 sequences are SGHRS and YFSETQ. This CDR3 is built from 17 residues. The CDR3, as DNA: TGCGCCAGCAGCTACGTGGCGGGGGGGCTTGCTGGAAACACCATATATTTT. Residues: CASSYVAGGLAGNTIYF.

This rearrangement joins TRBV6-5 to TRBJ2-3; 10 bases are a match to TRBD1. Germline assignment: CDR1 MNHEY and CDR2 SVGAGI. This CDR3 is built from 15 residues. V shed 6 bases and J 9 bases; nucleotides not matched to a gene: 12. CDR3 protein: CASSSWDRGVETQYF. The DNA of the CDR3 is TGTGCCAGCAGCTCTTGGGACAGGGGAGTAGAAACGCAGTATTTT.

V is TRBV6-5 and J is TRBJ1-3; D possibly corresponds to TRBD1 (6 bases). The CDR3 is 13 residues long. With 5 bases removed from V and 4 bases from J, the gap between germline ends came to 9 bases. Germline loops: CDR1 MNHEY, CDR2 SVGAGI. The chain's CDR3 is CASSQGLGNTIYF. CDR3 nucleotides: TGTGCCAGCAGTCAGGGGCTCGGAAACACCATATATTTT.

V usage is TRBV9 and J usage is TRBJ2-5; perhaps TRBD1 as D (5 bases). CDR3 length equals 15 residues. The V end was cut by 0 bases, the J end by 1 base, with 10 bases between. In germline, CDR1 is SGDLS, CDR2 YYNGEE. This CDR3 is CASSVGHRIQETQYF. CDR3 nucleotides: TGTGCCAGCAGCGTAGGGCACAGGATCCAAGAGACCCAGTACTTC.